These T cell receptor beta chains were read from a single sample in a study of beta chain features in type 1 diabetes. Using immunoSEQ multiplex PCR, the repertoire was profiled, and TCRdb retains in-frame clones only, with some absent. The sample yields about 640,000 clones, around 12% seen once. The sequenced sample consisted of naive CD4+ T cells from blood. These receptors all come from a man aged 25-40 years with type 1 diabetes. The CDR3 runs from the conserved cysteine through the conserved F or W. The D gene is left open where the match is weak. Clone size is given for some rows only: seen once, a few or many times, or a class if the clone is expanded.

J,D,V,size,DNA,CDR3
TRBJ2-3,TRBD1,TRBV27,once,TGTGCCAGCAAAAACCCCCGGACAGGGATCGCGGATACGCAGTATTTT,CASKNPRTGIADTQYF
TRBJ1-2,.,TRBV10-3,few,TGTGCCATCTCGGATTTTGACTGGACCTATGGCTACACCTTC,CAISDFDWTYGYTF
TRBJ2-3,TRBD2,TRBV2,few,TGTGCCAGCTCCGGAGGTCAGCGGGGCCTCACAGATACGCAGTATTTT,CASSGGQRGLTDTQYF
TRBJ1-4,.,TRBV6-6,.,TGTGCCAGTGGGGAGGTCTCTGAAAAACTGTTTTTT,CASGEVSEKLFF
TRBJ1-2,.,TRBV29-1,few,TGCAGCGTCGAGGTGGGAGGCAGGGCCTATGGCTACACCTTC,CSVEVGGRAYGYTF
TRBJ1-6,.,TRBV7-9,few,TGTGCCAGCAGCTTAGGGCAGAGCTCCTATAATTCACCCCTCCACTTT,CASSLGQSSYNSPLHF
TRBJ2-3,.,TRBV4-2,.,TGTGCCAGCAGCCAAGAAAGTGTGACAGGCCCCACAGATACGCAGTATTTT,CASSQESVTGPTDTQYF
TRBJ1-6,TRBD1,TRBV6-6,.,TGTGCCAGCAGTTTCCCCGACAGGGCCAATTCACCCCTCCACTTT,CASSFPDRANSPLHF
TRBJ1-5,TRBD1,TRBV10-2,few,TGCGCCAGCAGTGGGACAGGGGATAATCAGCCCCAGCATTTT,CASSGTGDNQPQHF
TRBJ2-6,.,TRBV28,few,TGTGCCAGCAGTCCGCTGGGGGGGCTGAGCTCTGGGGCCAACGTCCTGACTTTC,CASSPLGGLSSGANVLTF
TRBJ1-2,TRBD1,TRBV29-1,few,TGCAGCGTTGAAGAGGGGATGGGACAGGGGAACTATGGCTACACCTTC,CSVEEGMGQGNYGYTF
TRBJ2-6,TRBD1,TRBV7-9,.,TGTGCCAGCAGCGGGGACAGCCATCTCAGCTCTGGGGCCAACGTCCAGACTTTC,CASSGDSHLSSGANVQTF
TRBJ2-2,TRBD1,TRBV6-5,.,TGTGCCAGCAGTTTCAGGACAGGGTTTATCGGGGAGCTGTTTTTT,CASSFRTGFIGELFF
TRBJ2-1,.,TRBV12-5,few,TGTGCTAGTGGTTTGATCCTTACTAGCTCCTACAATGAGCAGTTCTTC,CASGLILTSSYNEQFF
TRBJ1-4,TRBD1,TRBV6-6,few,TGTGCCAGCACCGGACAGGGGGCCGCTAATGAAAAACTGTTTTTT,CASTGQGAANEKLFF
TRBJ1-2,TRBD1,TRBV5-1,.,TGCGCCAGCAGCCTGTCCCGGGACAGGATTAACTATGGCTACACCTTC,CASSLSRDRINYGYTF
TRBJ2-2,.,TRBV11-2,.,TGTGCCAGCAGCTTAATGGGTTTCCCCGGGGAGCTGTTTTTT,CASSLMGFPGELFF